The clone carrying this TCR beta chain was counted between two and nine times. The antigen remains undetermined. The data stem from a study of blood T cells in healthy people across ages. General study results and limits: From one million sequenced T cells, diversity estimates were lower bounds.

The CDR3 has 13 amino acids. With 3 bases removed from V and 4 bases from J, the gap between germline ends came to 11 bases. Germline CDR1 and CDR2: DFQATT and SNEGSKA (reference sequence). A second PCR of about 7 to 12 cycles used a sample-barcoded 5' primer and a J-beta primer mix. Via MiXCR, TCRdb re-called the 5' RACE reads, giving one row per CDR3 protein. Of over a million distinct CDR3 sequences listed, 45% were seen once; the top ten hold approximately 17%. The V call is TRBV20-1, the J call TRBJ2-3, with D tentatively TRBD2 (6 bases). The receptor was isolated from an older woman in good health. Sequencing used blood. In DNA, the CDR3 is TGCAGTGCTAGGGGCGGGATTGCAGATACGCAGTATTTT. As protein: CSARGGIADTQYF.